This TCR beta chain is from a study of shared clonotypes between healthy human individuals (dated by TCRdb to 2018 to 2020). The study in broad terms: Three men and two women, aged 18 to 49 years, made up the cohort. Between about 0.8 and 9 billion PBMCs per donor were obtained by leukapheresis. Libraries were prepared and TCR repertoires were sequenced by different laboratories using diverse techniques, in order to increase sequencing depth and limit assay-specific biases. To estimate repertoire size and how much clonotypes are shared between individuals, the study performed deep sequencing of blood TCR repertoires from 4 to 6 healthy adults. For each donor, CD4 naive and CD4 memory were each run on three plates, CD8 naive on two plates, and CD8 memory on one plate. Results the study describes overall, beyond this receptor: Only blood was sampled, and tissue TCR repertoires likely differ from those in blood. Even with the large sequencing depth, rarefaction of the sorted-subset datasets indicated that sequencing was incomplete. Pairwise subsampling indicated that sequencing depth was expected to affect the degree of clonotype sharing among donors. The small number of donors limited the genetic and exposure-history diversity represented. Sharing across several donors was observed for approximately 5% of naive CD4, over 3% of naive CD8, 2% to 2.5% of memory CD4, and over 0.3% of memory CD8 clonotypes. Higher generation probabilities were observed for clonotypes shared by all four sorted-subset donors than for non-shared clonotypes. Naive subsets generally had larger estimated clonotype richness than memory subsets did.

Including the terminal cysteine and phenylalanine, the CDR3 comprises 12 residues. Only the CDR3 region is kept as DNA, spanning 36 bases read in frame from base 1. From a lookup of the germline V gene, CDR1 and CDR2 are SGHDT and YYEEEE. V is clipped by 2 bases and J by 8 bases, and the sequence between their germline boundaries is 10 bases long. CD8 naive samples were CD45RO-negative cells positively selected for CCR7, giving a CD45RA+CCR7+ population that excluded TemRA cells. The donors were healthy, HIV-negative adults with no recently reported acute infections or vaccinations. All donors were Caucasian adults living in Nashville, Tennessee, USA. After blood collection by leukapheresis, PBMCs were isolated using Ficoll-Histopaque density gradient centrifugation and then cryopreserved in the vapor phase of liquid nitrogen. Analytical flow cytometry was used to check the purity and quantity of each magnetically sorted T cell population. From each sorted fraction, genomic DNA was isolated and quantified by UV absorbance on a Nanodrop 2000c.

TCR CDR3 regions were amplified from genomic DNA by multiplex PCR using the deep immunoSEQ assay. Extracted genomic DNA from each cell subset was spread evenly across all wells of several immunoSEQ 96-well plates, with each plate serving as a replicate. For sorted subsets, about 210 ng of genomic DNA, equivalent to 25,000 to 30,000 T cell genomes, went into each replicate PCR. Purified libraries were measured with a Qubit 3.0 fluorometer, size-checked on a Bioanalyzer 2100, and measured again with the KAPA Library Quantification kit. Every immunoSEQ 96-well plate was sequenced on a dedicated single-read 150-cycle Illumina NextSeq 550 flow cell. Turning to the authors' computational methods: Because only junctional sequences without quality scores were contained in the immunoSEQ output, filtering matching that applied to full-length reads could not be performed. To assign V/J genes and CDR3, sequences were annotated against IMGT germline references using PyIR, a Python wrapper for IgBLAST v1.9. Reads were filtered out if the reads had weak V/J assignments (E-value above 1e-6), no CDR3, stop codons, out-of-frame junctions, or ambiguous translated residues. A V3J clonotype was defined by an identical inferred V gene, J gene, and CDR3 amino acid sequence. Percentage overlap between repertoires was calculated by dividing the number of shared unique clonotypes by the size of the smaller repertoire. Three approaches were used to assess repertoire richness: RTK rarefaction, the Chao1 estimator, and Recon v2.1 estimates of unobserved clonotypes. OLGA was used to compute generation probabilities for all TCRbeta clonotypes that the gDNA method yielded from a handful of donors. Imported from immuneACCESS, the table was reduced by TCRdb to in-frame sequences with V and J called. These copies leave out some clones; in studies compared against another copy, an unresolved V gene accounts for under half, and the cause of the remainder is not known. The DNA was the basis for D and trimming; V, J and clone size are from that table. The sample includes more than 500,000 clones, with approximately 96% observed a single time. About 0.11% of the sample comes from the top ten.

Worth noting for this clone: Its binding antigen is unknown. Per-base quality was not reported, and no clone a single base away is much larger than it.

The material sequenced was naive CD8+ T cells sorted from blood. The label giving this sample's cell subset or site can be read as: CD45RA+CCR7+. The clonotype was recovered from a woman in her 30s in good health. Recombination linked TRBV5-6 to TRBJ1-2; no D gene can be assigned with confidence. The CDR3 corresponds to CASSFEGGGYTF. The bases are TGTGCCAGCAGCTTTGAGGGCGGAGGCTACACCTTC.